This T cell receptor (beta chain) was recorded in a study of low-dose radiotherapy and immunotherapy resistance in tumors (dated by TCRdb to between 2021 and 2024). Study-level background: Patients in Cohort 1 were given 0.5 Gy per fraction every 2 weeks, and the prescribed total PTV dose was 6.5 Gy. In Cohort 2, 1 Gy per fraction was delivered every two weeks, for a total of 13 Gy over 26 weeks. Nivolumab was administered intravenously as a 240 mg flat dose every two weeks, and ipilimumab was administered intravenously at 1 mg/kg every six weeks. Cyclophosphamide 200 mg/m2 was administered intravenously every two weeks, one day before each radiation and immunotherapy administration. Patients took aspirin 300 mg orally once daily for four cycles, starting on cycle 1 day 1. Trial participants were not randomized into treatment groups. The translational analysis covered eight patients: three from the first dose cohort and the first five from the second dose cohort.

The time point label, as the study defines it: after trial treatment. The treatment or condition label of this sample denotes: LDRT plus nivolumab, ipilimumab, low-dose cyclophosphamide and aspirin (RACIN trial). The donors came from RACIN, which was a single-arm phase I dose-escalation trial that paired nivolumab and ipilimumab with aspirin, low-dose cyclophosphamide and low-dose radiotherapy. To be eligible, a patient needed to have an advanced solid tumor that was TIL-negative. Counted from cysteine to phenylalanine, this CDR3 has 18 amino acids. The DNA shown is the 54-base CDR3, in frame from base 1. Trimming leaves V shorter by 5 bases and J shorter by 1 base, with the junction holding 13 bases beyond the gene matches. This clonotype was seen repeatedly, ten times or more. The antigen it recognizes is unknown. No quality values exist for individual bases; no much larger clone is one base distant.

These reads were obtained on an Illumina HiSeq 2500. To make first-strand cDNA, Superscript III was used along with a set of TRAV- and TRBV-specific primers so that both the TCRalpha and TCRbeta chains were covered. TCRs were amplified with Phusion for about 18 PCR cycles using a constant-region primer together with the adapter attached to the V primers. Isolated mRNA was amplified with the MessageAmp II aRNA Amplification Kit, using a roughly 15-hour in vitro transcription at 37°C. mRNA for TCR sequencing was isolated with the Dynabeads mRNA DIRECT Purification Kit. Indexed Illumina adapters were added in a second approximately 27-cycle Phusion PCR, and the resulting products were purified with AMPure XP beads. The authors processed their data as follows. Custom Perl scripts pooled TCR sequences encoding the same protein, removed out-of-frame sequences and computed each clonotype's abundance. The analysis excluded TCR sequences that were supported by just one read. Among the metrics used to describe the repertoires were Shannon entropy, Gini index, clonality, richness, and the frequency of TCRs shared between repertoires. TCRdb reprocessing: public reads trimmed at Q25 with fastp, clones called with MiXCR, in-frame beta chains kept. Entries that share a CDR3 protein sequence are merged under the most common genes and DNA. TCRdb, rather than the study authors, made the V and J calls. Within this sample are 100,000 or so distinct CDR3 sequences, with about 20% of them counted one time only. The ten largest clones represent about 4% of the sample.

Here the chain combines TRBV12-3 or TRBV12-4 and TRBJ2-2; 7 junctional bases match TRBD1. The sample was PBMCs, taken after low-dose radiotherapy plus immunotherapy. This receptor was taken from a male donor with prostate cancer. The DNA sequence follows: TGTGCCAGCAGTCTACTAGGCCCCGGGACAGTGAACACCGGGGAGCTGTTTTTT. This yields the protein CASSLLGPGTVNTGELFF.